The 17 T cell receptor beta chains given below trace back to one sample, sequenced in a study of blood T cell repertoires in COVID-19. Sequenced by immunoSEQ multiplex PCR; TCRdb stores in-frame clones only, minus some. Among approximately 92,000 clones listed, just over 85% were seen once. Sequencing was done on a sample of peripheral blood. The receptors stem from a woman in her sixties or seventies in a cohort sampled during active or convalescent COVID-19.

The gene calls are TRBV2 and TRBJ1-2, with D possibly being TRBD1 (6 bases). V dropped 6 bases and J dropped 1 base, with 12 bases sitting between them. This CDR3 has 14 residues. Germline V gene data show CDR1 as SNHLY and CDR2 as FYNNEI. The DNA for the CDR3 is TGTGCCAGCAGAGTCGGACAGCTTAACTATGGCTACACCTTC. This gives the protein CASRVGQLNYGYTF.

This chain links TRBV19 with TRBJ2-2, with 8 bases that match TRBD1. The CDR3 is 14 amino acids. Germline assignment: CDR1 LNHDA and CDR2 SQIVND (reference sequence). Trimming took 4 bases from V and 6 from J; bases not matched to a gene: 4. In nucleotides, the CDR3 is TGTGCCAGTAGTACCAGGGGGCAGGCCGGGGAGCTGTTTTTT. Residues: CASSTRGQAGELFF.

This clone appeared once. The chain is built from TRBV10-3 and TRBJ2-7; tentatively, D is TRBD1 (6 bases). Trimming shortened V by 6 bases and J by 0 bases, and 18 bases separated the two germline ends. The CDR3 has 16 residues. Germline values: CDR1 ENHRY, CDR2 SYGVKD. CDR3: CAIRGVDRISSYEQYF. The DNA of the CDR3 is TGTGCCATCAGGGGGGTTGACAGGATCAGCTCCTACGAGCAGTACTTC.

The chain links TRBV6-1 to TRBJ2-4; D is undetermined. The CDR3 length is 15 residues. Trimming cost V 3 bases and J 0 bases, with 9 bases left between them. From germline, CDR1 is MNHNS and CDR2 SASEGT. The CDR3 spells CASSDRILAKNIQYF. Written as DNA, the CDR3 is TGTGCCAGCAGTGACAGGATTCTAGCCAAAAACATTCAGTACTTC.

This rearrangement joins TRBV6-6 to TRBJ1-2; weak D call: TRBD1 (5 bases). Germline V gene sequence: CDR1 MNHNY, CDR2 SVGAGI (reference sequence). CDR3 length: 13 residues. Between the trimmed V and J ends, which lost 7 bases and 4 bases, there was a span of 13 bases. CDR3 bases: TGTGCCAGCACCCCGGGAGGGGCCTATGGCTACACCTTC. It encodes CASTPGGAYGYTF.

For the CDR3, the DNA is TGTGCCAGCAGCTTAGAAGGGACTAGAGTCTACGAGCAGTACTTC. It is translated as CASSLEGTRVYEQYF. The chain carries TRBV13 and TRBJ2-7, with 8 bases identical to TRBD2. The CDR3 has 15 residues. The ends lost 1 base at V and 3 bases at J; junction bases unmatched: 5. CDR1 is PRHDT and CDR2 is FYEKMQ in the germline V gene (reference sequence).

This rearrangement joins TRBV5-1 to TRBJ2-7, with 9 bases identical to TRBD1. CDR3 length equals 14 residues. In germline, CDR1 is SGHRS, CDR2 YFSETQ. V dropped 0 bases and J dropped 6; count of bases not matched to a gene: 4. The CDR3 sequence: CASSLGGQGGEQYF. The CDR3 nucleotides are TGCGCCAGCAGCTTGGGGGGACAGGGAGGCGAGCAGTACTTC.

The chain joins TRBV11-2 to TRBJ2-5; D is unclear. The CDR3 totals 13 residues. Germline V CDR1 and CDR2: SGHAT, FQNNGV. The V end lost 2 bases, the J end lost 4 bases, and 8 bases lay between the germline ends. The CDR3 protein is CASSLHYRETQYF. The CDR3 DNA is TGTGCCAGCAGCTTACATTACAGAGAGACCCAGTACTTC.

This rearrangement joins TRBV28 to TRBJ2-2, with 7 bases that match TRBD1. Germline CDR1 is MDHEN and CDR2 is SYDVKM. This CDR3 contains 14 residues. V lost 10 bases to trimming and J lost 0 bases; unmatched junction nucleotides: 5. The DNA of the CDR3 is TGTGCCATTAAGGGGGCCCCGAACACCGGGGAGCTGTTTTTT. Translation gives CAIKGAPNTGELFF.

J is TRBJ2-6 and V is TRBV3-1 (or the pseudogene TRBV3-2); D is ambiguous. With 5 bases removed from V and 0 bases from J, the gap between germline ends came to 8 bases. The CDR3 is made up of 15 amino acids. Germline CDR1 LGHDT, CDR2 YNNKEL (reference sequence). CDR3 residues: CASSSRVSGANVLTF. CDR3 in DNA: TGTGCCAGCAGCTCCCGGGTCTCTGGGGCCAACGTCCTGACTTTC.

V is TRBV6-2 or TRBV6-3 and J is TRBJ1-2; 11 bases are shared with TRBD1. The ends lost 1 base at V and 4 bases at J; junction bases unmatched: 5. CDR3 size: 16 residues. Germline CDR1 and CDR2: MNHEY and SVGEGT. The CDR3 spells CASSYLSGTGGYGYTF. The CDR3 DNA follows: TGTGCCAGCAGTTACTTGTCCGGGACAGGGGGCTATGGCTACACCTTC.

The V call is TRBV29-1, the J call TRBJ1-1, with D maybe TRBD1 (6 bases). The CDR3 extends over 13 amino acids. Between the trimmed V and J ends, which lost 3 bases and 8 bases, there was a span of 16 bases. Germline V gives CDR1 SQVTM, CDR2 ANQGSEA. CDR3 bases: TGCAGCGTTGAGGGGCGGGGGCTTTGGGAAGCTTTCTTT. As protein: CSVEGRGLWEAFF.

The chain combines TRBV6-5 with TRBJ2-2; weak D call: TRBD2 (5 bases). Germline-derived CDR1 and CDR2 are MNHEY and SVGAGI. This CDR3 is 14 amino acids long. Trimming cost V 8 bases and J 2 bases, with 12 bases left between them. Here the CDR3 reads CASRARTNTGELFF. In DNA, the CDR3 is TGTGCCAGCCGAGCACGGACTAACACCGGGGAGCTGTTTTTT.

The chain uses TRBV28 and TRBJ1-4; 9 positions match TRBD1. The length of the CDR3 is 15 residues. The junction had 9 bases not matched to a gene; V was cut back by 8 bases and J by 5 bases. Germline assignment: CDR1 MDHEN and CDR2 SYDVKM. The CDR3 bases are TGTGCCAGCCGACCCCCGGGACAGGGCAATGAAAAACTGTTTTTT. It is translated as CASRPPGQGNEKLFF.

V and J are TRBV3-1 (or the pseudogene TRBV3-2) and TRBJ2-4; no firm D call. The V gene's germline CDR1 is LGHDT and CDR2 YNNKEL (reference sequence). The CDR3 spans 12 residues. Trimming stripped 3 bases from V and 6 bases from J, with 6 bases between. The CDR3: CASSHAGNIQYF. The CDR3 region has the DNA TGTGCCAGCAGCCACGCAGGAAACATTCAGTACTTC.

The chain couples TRBV4-2 to TRBJ2-3; TRBD2 aligns across 9 bases. The CDR3 has 17 residues. Germline trimming cut 1 base from V and 2 bases from J; bases unmatched to any gene: 7. CDR1 is LGHNA and CDR2 is YNFKEQ in the germline V gene. CDR3 amino acids: CASSQVPAGGPTDTQYF. In DNA form, the CDR3 reads TGTGCCAGCAGCCAAGTCCCAGCGGGGGGCCCCACAGATACGCAGTATTTT.

The chain links TRBV27 to TRBJ1-2, with 9 positions matching TRBD1. CDR3 length: 14 amino acids. The V segment lost 4 bases and the J segment 6 bases; nucleotides outside the gene matches: 6. The germline CDR1 and CDR2 sequences are MNHEY and SMNVEV (reference sequence). CDR3 in amino acids: CASSSVNRGHGYTF. The CDR3 DNA follows: TGTGCCAGCAGTTCGGTCAACAGGGGGCATGGCTACACCTTC.